A single T cell receptor (beta chain) is shown here with its context. Its antigen is unknown. From the 5' RACE reads, TCRdb called clonotypes with MiXCR, one entry per CDR3 protein. The profile covers around 510,000 distinct CDR3 sequences, with roughly 20% appearing a single time and 7.5% to 9.5% taken by the ten largest. Trimming removed 4 bases from V and 11 bases from J; junction bases left unmatched: 4. The germline gives CDR1 SGHTA, CDR2 FQGNSA. This CDR3 is built from 13 residues. The sample comes from a study of T-cell memory formation after mild COVID-19. Study-wide points: Of the contracting clones, CD4+ ones lay mainly in CM and EM, and CD8+ ones in EMRA. A second wave expanding day 15 to 37 was CD4+-biased; contracting clones were balanced. Clones from the second wave (peaking day 37) had unconfirmed SARS-CoV-2 specificity.

The specimen was PBMCs or a T cell subset sorted from them (not recorded which). The chain links TRBV7-2 to TRBJ2-1, with TRBD2 identical over 11 bases. The TCR sequence derives from an adult woman who had mild COVID-19 (a few samples of this study predate the infection). Cell type and time point are not known. CDR3 DNA: TGTGCCAGCAGCTCCTTAGCGGGGGGGAAGCAGTTCTTC. It specifies CASSSLAGGKQFF.